One sample yielded the 6 T cell receptor beta chains listed below, sequenced in a study of cytomegalovirus exposure and HLA in healthy donors. PCR amplification relied on 60 Vbeta primers (plus 13 Jbeta primers). The method was immunoSEQ multiplex PCR; TCRdb's version includes in-frame clones alone and lacks a portion of them. This sample has over 80,000 clones, with roughly 70% found just once. The source material was PBMCs. The receptors here all came from a woman in her late teens or twenties in good health and CMV-seropositive.

This clone was detected a few times. The sample has other DNA sequences that encode this CDR3 too. This sequence joins TRBV11-3 and TRBJ2-3; a weak D match, TRBD2 (7 bases). Germline V lookup: CDR1 SGHNT, CDR2 YENEEA. V was cut by 5 bases and J by 2 bases, with 14 bases left in between. The CDR3 loop spans 15 amino acids. The DNA for the CDR3 is TGTGCCAGCAGCCCGGGGGGCGGTCCCACAGATACGCAGTATTTT. It yields the protein CASSPGGGPTDTQYF.

The rearrangement joins TRBV25-1 to TRBJ2-7, with D possibly being TRBD1 (5 bases). In germline, CDR1 is MGHDK, CDR2 SYGVNS. This CDR3 has 12 residues. The V gene lost 1 base and the J gene lost 6 bases, with 7 bases spanning the gap. CDR3 sequence reads: CASSEWGGEQYF. In nucleotides, the CDR3 is TGTGCCAGCAGTGAATGGGGCGGCGAGCAGTACTTC.

This chain joins TRBV11-2 and TRBJ2-7, with 8 positions matching TRBD2. V lost 1 base, J lost 8 bases, and 7 bases stayed unmatched. This CDR3 is 14 amino acids long. Germline loops: CDR1 SGHAT, CDR2 FQNNGV. The CDR3: CASSLAGTRNQQYF. Here the CDR3 DNA reads TGTGCCAGCAGCTTAGCCGGGACTAGAAATCAGCAGTACTTC.

The chain recombines TRBV4-2 with TRBJ1-5; D uncertain. V lost 2 bases and J lost 5, with 7 bases in between. CDR1 and CDR2 (germline): LGHNA, YNFKEQ. The CDR3 spans 13 residues. DNA of the CDR3: TGTGCCAGCAGCCAATTCCGGTATCAGCCCCAGCATTTT. Its protein is CASSQFRYQPQHF.

The chain links TRBV5-1 to TRBJ2-1; 7 nucleotides match TRBD1. Germline V gene lookup returns CDR1 SGHRS and CDR2 YFSETQ. V lost 2 bases to trimming and J lost 6 bases; unmatched junction nucleotides: 8. CDR3 length: 15 amino acids. The CDR3 nucleotides read TGCGCCAGCAGCTTATCCGGGACAGATTTCAATGAGCAGTTCTTC. It codes for CASSLSGTDFNEQFF. Looking up the rest from reference TRBV5-1 and TRBJ2-1 gives the full variable domain: KAGVTQTPRYLIKTRGQQVTLSCSPISGHRSVSWYQQTPGQGLQFLFEYFSETQRNKGNFPGRFSGRQFSNSRSEMNVSTLELGDSALYLCASSLSGTDFNEQFFGPGTRLTVL.

This clone was observed a few times. The CDR3 sequence: CASSQDGTSGYNEQFF. CDR3 DNA sequence: TGTGCCAGCAGCCAAGATGGTACTAGCGGTTACAATGAGCAGTTCTTC. The chain joins TRBV4-2 to TRBJ2-1, with 8 bases fitting TRBD2. Germline CDR1 and CDR2: LGHNA and YNFKEQ. The CDR3 is made up of 16 amino acids. Trimming at V came to 0 bases and at J to 4 bases, leaving 5 bases not matched to a gene.